The rows below give T cell receptor beta chains drawn from one sample of a study of OX40 agonist ivuxolimab in advanced cancers. Clones were read by immunoSEQ multiplex PCR, and TCRdb kept only the in-frame ones, dropping some. The sample holds approximately 73,000 clones, around 90% seen once. The specimen was CD4+ or CD8+ T cells sorted from blood, collected in a trial of the OX40 agonist ivuxolimab. These receptors were taken from an adult with an advanced solid tumor such as melanoma, head and neck, liver or kidney cancer. Each CDR3 is given with its conserved first and last residue. D genes are given only for firm matches. The listing skips clone size in some rows; elsewhere it reads once, few, many or a size class.

d_call	clone_size	j_call	v_call	cdr3_nt	cdr3_aa
TRBD2	-	TRBJ2-3	TRBV6-5	TGTGCCAGCAGGCCGGGACTAGCGGTCGATACGCAGTATTTT	CASRPGLAVDTQYF
TRBD2	-	TRBJ2-1	TRBV9	TGTGCCAGCAGCGCTGGGACTAGCGGCTACAATGAGCAGTTCTTC	CASSAGTSGYNEQFF
-	-	TRBJ2-7	TRBV11-2	TGTGCCAGCAGCTTAAGACTCATGACCTACGAGCAGTACTTC	CASSLRLMTYEQYF
TRBD1	-	TRBJ2-3	TRBV15	TGTGCCACCAGCTCTGGACAGGCCCCAGATACGCAGTATTTT	CATSSGQAPDTQYF
-	-	TRBJ2-7	TRBV28	TGTGCCAGCAGTTTAGCGGCCTACGAGCAGTACTTC	CASSLAAYEQYF
-	-	TRBJ2-5	TRBV19	TGTGCCAGTAGTTCGGGACTCCTTTCTGGGACCCAGTACTTC	CASSSGLLSGTQYF
-	once	TRBJ1-4	TRBV29-1	TGCAGCGTTGAAGATCTTCGAGGTCCTAATGAAAAACTGTTTTTT	CSVEDLRGPNEKLFF
-	-	TRBJ2-5	TRBV7-9	TGTGCCAGCAGCTTAGACTACCCGGTACAAGAGACCCAGTACTTC	CASSLDYPVQETQYF
-	-	TRBJ2-2	TRBV11-2	TGTGCCAGCAGAGCCACCGGGGGGCGCACCGGGGAGCTGTTTTTT	CASRATGGRTGELFF
TRBD1	few	TRBJ1-1	TRBV29-1	TGCAGCGCCCGGGACAGCTCTGCTGAAGCTTTCTTT	CSARDSSAEAFF
-	once	TRBJ1-1	TRBV5-1	TGCGCCAGCAGCTTGGTTGCCAGGGGAGGCACTGAAGCTTTCTTT	CASSLVARGGTEAFF
-	-	TRBJ2-3	TRBV2	TGTGCCAGCAGTGAAACGGGCAGTCCGGATACGCAGTATTTT	CASSETGSPDTQYF
-	once	TRBJ1-3	TRBV10-3	TGTGCCATCAGTGACCTCAGGGAAAACTCTGGAAACACCATATATTTT	CAISDLRENSGNTIYF
TRBD2	-	TRBJ2-7	TRBV6-5	TGTGCCAGCACCCGCGGACTAGCGGGATCCTACGAGCAGTACTTC	CASTRGLAGSYEQYF
-	-	TRBJ1-3	TRBV4-2	TGTGCCAGCAGCCAAGAAGCGAGGCCCGGAAACACCATATATTTT	CASSQEARPGNTIYF
TRBD2	-	TRBJ2-3	TRBV14	TGTGCCAGCAGCCAGATGACTAGCGGGGTCACCGCGTATTTT	CASSQMTSGVTAYF
-	-	TRBJ1-2	TRBV5-6	TGTGCCAGCAGGTCACTTTGGGGGTCCGATGGCTACACCTTC	CASRSLWGSDGYTF
-	-	TRBJ2-2	TRBV29-1	TGCAGCGTTGACAGGGCGAACACCGGGGAGCTGTTTTTT	CSVDRANTGELFF
TRBD2	-	TRBJ2-5	TRBV4-1	TGCGCCAGCAGCCCCAACTTAAGCGGGGGCCGACGGGAGACCCAGTACTTC	CASSPNLSGGRRETQYF
-	-	TRBJ2-5	TRBV9	TGTGCCAGCAGCGTGGGGCCGAGTCTGTCGGAGACCCAGTACTTC	CASSVGPSLSETQYF
-	-	TRBJ1-1	TRBV18	TGTGCCAGCTCACCACCCGCAGGGACTGAAGCTTTCTTT	CASSPPAGTEAFF
TRBD1	once	TRBJ1-5	TRBV18	TGTGCCAGCTCACCGGGACAGACCGGGCAGCCCCAGCATTTT	CASSPGQTGQPQHF
-	-	TRBJ1-1	TRBV5-5	TGTGCCAGCACCCCCGGAATCCCAAGGAGGGCAATGAACACTGAAGCTTTCTTT	CASTPGIPRRAMNTEAFF
TRBD2	-	TRBJ2-1	TRBV6-1	TGTGCCAGCAGTGAAATCGTTGGAAGTGGGACTAGCGGGAGATACAATGAGCAGTTCTTC	CASSEIVGSGTSGRYNEQFF
-	-	TRBJ1-1	TRBV2	TGTGCCCTGGCGGGGTCCTTCGGGACTGAAGCTTTCTTT	CALAGSFGTEAFF
-	once	TRBJ1-1	TRBV11-1	TGTGCCAGCAGCCCCCGGGGGCCGAGGACTGAAGCTTTCTTT	CASSPRGPRTEAFF
TRBD1	-	TRBJ2-1	TRBV6-6	TGTGCCAGCAGACCACCTAAGGGGGCAGGTGAGCAGTTCTTC	CASRPPKGAGEQFF
-	once	TRBJ1-4	TRBV9	TGTGCCAGCAGCCCGTTTGGGGGGGTCAATGAAAAACTGTTTTTT	CASSPFGGVNEKLFF
TRBD1	once	TRBJ1-4	TRBV5-1	TGCGCCAGCAGCTTTGGACAGGGTTATGAAAAACTGTTTTTT	CASSFGQGYEKLFF
TRBD2	-	TRBJ2-7	TRBV28	TGTGCCAGCAGTCCCCCGAGACTAGCGGGGCTGGATTACGAGCAGTACTTC	CASSPPRLAGLDYEQYF
TRBD1	-	TRBJ1-5	TRBV28	TGTGCCAGCAGCCGCCGGGACAGAGGCTTCGGAAGCAATCAGCCCCAGCATTTT	CASSRRDRGFGSNQPQHF
-	once	TRBJ1-3	TRBV12-5	TGTGCTAGTGGTTTGGTATTAGGTGGAAACACCATATATTTT	CASGLVLGGNTIYF
TRBD1	-	TRBJ1-1	TRBV6-5	TGTGCCAGCAAATCCGGGACAGCTGAAGCTTTCTTT	CASKSGTAEAFF
-	-	TRBJ2-1	TRBV15	TGTGCCACCAGTGAGGGGGCCTACAATGAGCAGTTCTTC	CATSEGAYNEQFF
-	-	TRBJ2-7	TRBV11-2	TGTGCCAGCAGCCCGAAACCCGGGACGAAAAGTCGCGAGCAGTACTTC	CASSPKPGTKSREQYF
-	-	TRBJ1-1	TRBV6-1	TGTGCCAGCAGTGATTTCGGTTGGGGGATGAACACTGAAGCTTTCTTT	CASSDFGWGMNTEAFF
-	-	TRBJ1-2	TRBV5-6	TGTGCCAGCAGCTTGGATAGAAACTATGGCTACACCTTC	CASSLDRNYGYTF
-	-	TRBJ1-1	TRBV10-1	TGCGCCAGCAGGGACAGTATGAACACTGAAGCTTTCTTT	CASRDSMNTEAFF
TRBD1	few	TRBJ1-5	TRBV28	TGTGCCAGCAGTCTTCCGGGACAGGGGAATCAGCCCCAGCATTTT	CASSLPGQGNQPQHF
TRBD2	-	TRBJ2-5	TRBV5-1	TGCGCCAGCAGCTTTGGGGGGGAAGAGACCCAGTACTTC	CASSFGGEETQYF
TRBD1	-	TRBJ2-7	TRBV2	TGTGCCAGCAGAGGTGACAGGGGCGAGCAGTACTTC	CASRGDRGEQYF
-	-	TRBJ1-1	TRBV28	TGTGCCAGCAGTTTAAGGTGGGGCACTGAAGCTTTCTTT	CASSLRWGTEAFF
TRBD2	-	TRBJ2-1	TRBV7-3	TGTGCCAGCAGCTTACATGGGGGAGGGGCTGGGTACAATGAGCAGTTCTTC	CASSLHGGGAGYNEQFF
TRBD1	-	TRBJ1-3	TRBV7-9	TGTGCCAGCAGCTCCGTGCCGGGACAGGCATCTCTCTCTGGAAACACCATATATTTT	CASSSVPGQASLSGNTIYF
-	-	TRBJ2-5	TRBV27	TGTGCCAGCAGTTTAGTCAGGTCCCCAACGGAGACCCAGTACTTC	CASSLVRSPTETQYF